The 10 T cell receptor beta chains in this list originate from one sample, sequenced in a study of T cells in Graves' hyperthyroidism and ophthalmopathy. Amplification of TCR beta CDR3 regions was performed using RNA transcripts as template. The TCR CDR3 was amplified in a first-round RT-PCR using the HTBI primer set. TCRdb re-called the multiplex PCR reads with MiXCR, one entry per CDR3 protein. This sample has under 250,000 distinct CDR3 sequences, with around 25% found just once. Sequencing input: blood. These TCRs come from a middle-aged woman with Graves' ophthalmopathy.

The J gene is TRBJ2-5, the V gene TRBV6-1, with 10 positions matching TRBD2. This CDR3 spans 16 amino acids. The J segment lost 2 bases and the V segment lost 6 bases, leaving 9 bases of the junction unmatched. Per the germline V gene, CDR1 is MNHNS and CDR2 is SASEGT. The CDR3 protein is CASRSPSSGGQETQYF. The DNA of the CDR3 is TGTGCCAGCAGGTCTCCATCTAGCGGGGGACAAGAGACCCAGTACTTC.

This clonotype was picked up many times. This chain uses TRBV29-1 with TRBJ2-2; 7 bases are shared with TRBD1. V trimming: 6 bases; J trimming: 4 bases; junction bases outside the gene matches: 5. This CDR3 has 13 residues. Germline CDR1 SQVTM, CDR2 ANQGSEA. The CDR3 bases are TGCAGCGTGACGACAGGGTCCACCGGGGAGCTGTTTTTT. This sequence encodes CSVTTGSTGELFF.

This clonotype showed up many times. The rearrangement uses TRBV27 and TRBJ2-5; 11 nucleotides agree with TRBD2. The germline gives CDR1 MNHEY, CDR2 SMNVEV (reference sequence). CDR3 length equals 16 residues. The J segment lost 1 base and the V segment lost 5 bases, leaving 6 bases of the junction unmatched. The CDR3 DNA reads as TGTGCCAGCAGTGATTACGGGACTAGCGGCCAAGAGACCCAGTACTTC. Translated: CASSDYGTSGQETQYF.

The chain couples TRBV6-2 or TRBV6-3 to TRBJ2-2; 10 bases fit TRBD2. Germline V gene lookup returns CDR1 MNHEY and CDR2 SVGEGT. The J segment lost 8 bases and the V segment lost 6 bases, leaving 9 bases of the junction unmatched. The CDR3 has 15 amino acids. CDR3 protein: CASSHGTSESGELFF. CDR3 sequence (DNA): TGTGCCAGCAGCCACGGGACTAGCGAGTCGGGGGAGCTGTTTTTT.

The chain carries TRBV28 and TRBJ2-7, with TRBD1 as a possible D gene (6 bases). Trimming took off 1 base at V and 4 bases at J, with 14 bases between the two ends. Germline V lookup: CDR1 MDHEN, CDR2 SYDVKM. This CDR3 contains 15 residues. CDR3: CASSLSLGGVYEQYF. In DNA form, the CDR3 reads TGTGCCAGCAGTTTATCCCTAGGGGGAGTTTACGAGCAGTACTTC. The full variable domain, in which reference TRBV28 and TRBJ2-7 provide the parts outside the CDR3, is DVKVTQSSRYLVKRTGEKVFLECVQDMDHENMFWYRQDPGLGLRLIYFSYDVKMKEKGDIPEGYSVSREKKERFSLILESASTNQTSMYLCASSLSLGGVYEQYFGPGTRLTVT.

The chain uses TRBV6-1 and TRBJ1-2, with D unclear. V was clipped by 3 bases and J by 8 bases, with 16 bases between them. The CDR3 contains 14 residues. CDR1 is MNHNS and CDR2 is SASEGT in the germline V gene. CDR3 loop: CASSEAAAARGYTF. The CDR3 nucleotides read TGTGCCAGCAGTGAGGCGGCAGCGGCTAGGGGCTACACCTTC.

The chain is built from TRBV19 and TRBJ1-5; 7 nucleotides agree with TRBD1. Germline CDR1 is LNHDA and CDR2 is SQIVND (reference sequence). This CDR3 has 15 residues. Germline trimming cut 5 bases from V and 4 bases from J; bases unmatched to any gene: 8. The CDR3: CASSSGTEWNQPQHF. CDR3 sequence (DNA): TGTGCCAGTAGTTCCGGGACAGAATGGAATCAGCCCCAGCATTTT.

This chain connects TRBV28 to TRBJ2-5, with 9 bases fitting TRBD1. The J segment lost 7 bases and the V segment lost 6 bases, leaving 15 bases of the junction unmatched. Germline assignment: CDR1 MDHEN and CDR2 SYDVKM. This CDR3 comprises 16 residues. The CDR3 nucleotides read TGTGCCAGCAGCAAAGGGGTGACAGGGGGTAAGGGGACCCAGTACTTC. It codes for CASSKGVTGGKGTQYF.

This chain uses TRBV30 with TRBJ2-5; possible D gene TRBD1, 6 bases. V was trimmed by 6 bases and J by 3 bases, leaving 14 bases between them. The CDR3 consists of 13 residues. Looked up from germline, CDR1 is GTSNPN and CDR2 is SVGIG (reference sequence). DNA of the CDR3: TGTGCCTGTCACAGGGCCGCGAAAGAGACCCAGTACTTC. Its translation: CACHRAAKETQYF.

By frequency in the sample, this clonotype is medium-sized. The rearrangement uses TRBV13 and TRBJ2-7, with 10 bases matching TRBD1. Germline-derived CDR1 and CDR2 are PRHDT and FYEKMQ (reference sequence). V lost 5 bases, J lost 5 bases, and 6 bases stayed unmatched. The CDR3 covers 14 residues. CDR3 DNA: TGTGCCAGCAGCACATGGACAGGGGGGAACGAGCAGTACTTC. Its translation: CASSTWTGGNEQYF.